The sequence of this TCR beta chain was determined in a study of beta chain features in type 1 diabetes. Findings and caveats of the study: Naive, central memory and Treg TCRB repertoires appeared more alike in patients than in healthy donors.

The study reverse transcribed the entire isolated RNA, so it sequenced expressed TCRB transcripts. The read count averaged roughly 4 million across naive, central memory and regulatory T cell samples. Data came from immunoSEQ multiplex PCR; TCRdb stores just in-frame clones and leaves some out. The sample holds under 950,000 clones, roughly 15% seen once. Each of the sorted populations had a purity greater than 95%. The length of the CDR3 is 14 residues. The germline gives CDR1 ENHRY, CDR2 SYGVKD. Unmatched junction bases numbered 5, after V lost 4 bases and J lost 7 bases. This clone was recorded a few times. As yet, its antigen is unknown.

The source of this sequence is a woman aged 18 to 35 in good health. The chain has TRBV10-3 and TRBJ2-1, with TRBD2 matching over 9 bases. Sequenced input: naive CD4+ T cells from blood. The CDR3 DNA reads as TGTGCCATCAGTGTGTCTAGCGGGAATAATGAGCAGTTCTTC. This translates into CAISVSSGNNEQFF.